This T cell receptor beta chain was profiled in a study of cytomegalovirus exposure and HLA in healthy donors (dated by TCRdb to about 2017). In terms of the full investigation: An earlier analysis of some 600 of the donors reported 276 Gb of sequence data and around 120 million unique TCR beta sequences obtained from some 170 million T cells. Around 320 gigabases of sequencing data and around 87 million unique TCR sequences were included in an early release covering around 600 HLA-typed donors. Among the approximately 430 genotyped donors, around 79% belonged to the genetic ancestry cluster associated with self-reported Caucasian donors. The study aimed to test whether cataloging public T cell receptors could reveal signatures of past pathogen exposure. The study used immunosequencing to profile the T cell repertoires of approximately 650 subjects and linked those repertoires to cytomegalovirus serostatus. Besides the first cohort of roughly 660 subjects, a separate validation cohort made up of over a hundred different subjects was used. The study combined high-throughput TCR immunosequencing, statistical association of individual TCRs with disease status, and machine learning to predict cytomegalovirus infection status. A later analysis re-examined previously published TCR beta repertoires from more than 650 donors and added high-resolution HLA genotyping to investigate patterns of TCR occurrence. The later analysis used no new phenotypic data to find candidate immune exposures, relying instead on TCR beta sequences and their occurrence across donors. In an earlier analysis of 500 to 650 of the donors, high-throughput TCR beta sequencing was used to judge whether each TCR beta V gene segment behaved as functional or pseudogenic. Alongside the repertoire data, information on donor age, sex, ethnicity and CMV serostatus was compiled. A later genetic analysis took genome-wide SNP genotypes for about 55% of the roughly 700 donors and used that subset as a discovery cohort. All discovery cohort repertoires had been generated using a single sequencing platform. HLA typing included class I and class II loci at four-digit resolution. The number of typed donors differed by locus: roughly 620-640 for A, B, C, DRB1 and DQB1; 500 to 550 for DQA1; approximately 600 for DPA1; and approximately 450 for DPB1. About five DR-DQ haplotypes were handled as single units for association and clustering, since linkage in the cohort was strong. Across 300 to 400 genotyped donors of the cohort, an average of approximately 200,000 unique TCR beta nucleotide sequences per donor were sequenced, and 15% to 20% of those sequences were non-productive. Results and caveats for the whole study, not just this receptor: Immune exposure information for the cohort was limited to CMV serostatus. It was suggested by the authors that the approach could potentially be generalized to other disease states and immunological phenotypes. This cohort had only TCR beta chains sequenced, and the lack of alpha or paired-chain data limited which features could be detected. Most TCR sequences were observed very rarely across donors, whereas some public TCRs were present in many individuals. A further reported finding was that TCR beta sequences accurately predicted the HLA-A and HLA-B alleles for most subjects in the first cohort. In a later genetic analysis, a missense DCLRE1C variant was associated with V-gene and J-gene trimming of TCR beta chains, and the association was replicated in an independent cohort. In a later analysis, TCR association rates were found to vary across HLA loci, with the most associated TCRs seen for DRB1 alleles and the fewest for HLA-C alleles. Because HLA typing was unavailable for some donors at each locus, only the typed subset was used in association tests. The classifier was reported to diagnose cytomegalovirus status with high specificity and sensitivity in both the original cohort and the validation cohort. In a later analysis, more than 15,000 TCR beta sequences were associated with specific HLA alleles at a false discovery rate of 0.05. The study listed 164 TCR beta chains as associated with cytomegalovirus. Most CMV-associated TCR beta chains appeared to be HLA-restricted in a later analysis, and the HLA associations seemed to be driven largely by CMV exposure. According to a later analysis, parvovirus B19, influenza, CMV and Epstein-Barr virus appeared linked to several top co-occurrence clusters. A few of the identified cytomegalovirus-associated TCR beta chains were confirmed in vitro to be specific for cytomegalovirus antigens. In an earlier analysis of about 600 of the donors, most TCR beta V segments appeared in productive rearrangements about 87% or about 30% of the time, broadly matching IMGT annotations. Sequencing depth was assumed to be roughly uniform across donors in the presence/absence analyses, though that assumption may not hold. A cluster of highly shared sequence variants was judged likely to be a technical artifact of the sequencing pipeline. Linkage disequilibrium might explain the correlated functional status among segregating V segments, but an unknown experimental factor could not be ruled out. When HLA alleles, especially DR and DQ, strongly co-occurred, attributing TCR associations to individual alleles was difficult. Because counts were too low, about 18 rarely observed V segments, including chromosome 9 orphons, were excluded from the earlier analysis of roughly 580 of the donors. In a later analysis, HLA-associated TCR beta chains showed more clonal expansion and lower generation probabilities than non-associated chains that were equally common. Compared with the roughly 670-donor mean, donors in an Asian-associated ancestry cluster had fewer N-insertions in productive TCRs, according to a later genetic analysis.

The library was made by the immunoSEQ multiplex PCR assay. The multiplex PCR relied on a mix of 60 forward primers for TCR Vbeta segments and 13 reverse primers for TCR Jbeta segments. Amplification of the CDR3 region of rearranged TCR beta genes was performed with a multiplex PCR assay on genomic DNA. The Illumina HiSeq System was used to sequence the amplified TCR beta libraries as 87-base-pair reads. On the study's bioinformatics: In a later analysis, tens of millions of unique TCR beta chains were counted across the 690 or so repertoires, and around 11 million of these chains were shared by at least two donors. A nearest-neighbor algorithm error-corrected the raw reads and collapsed the reads into unique sequences, merging closely related sequences to remove PCR and sequencing errors. Alignment of CDR3 sequences to IMGT reference sequences was used to assign V, D and J gene segments. For a sequence to be retained, a match of at least six nucleotides to both a V gene segment and a J gene segment was required. A rearrangement counted as productive if the CDR3 had no stop codons and remained in frame with V and J, and every other rearrangement counted as non-productive. CDR3 was defined according to IMGT convention as the region running from the second conserved V-encoded cysteine to the conserved J-encoded phenylalanine. In an earlier analysis of more than 550 of the donors, sequences lacking an unambiguous match to a single V gene segment were excluded. An earlier analysis of about 590 of the donors classified V segments as functional when productive rearrangements were above 56.7% and as segregating when the standard deviation between donors was above 5%. To diagnose cytomegalovirus status from the catalog of TCR beta chain sequences, a statistical classification framework was built. V and J gene assignment, in a later analysis, came from comparing TCR nucleotide sequences with IMGT/GENE-DB human TR gene sequences. In a later analysis, CDR3 sequences and most-parsimonious VDJ recombination scenarios were assigned using the TCRdist pipeline. A later analysis defined each TCR beta chain by its CDR3 amino acid sequence plus V-gene family, and excluded reads lacking a unique V-gene family. A later analysis removed roughly 590 highly shared, low-generation-probability nucleotide sequences to deal with suspected cross-contamination and a sequencing artifact. For each public chain, a later analysis derived a clonal expansion index from normalized ranks of inferred template counts within each repertoire. A later analysis computed generation probabilities with a VDJ recombination model fitted to out-of-frame rearrangements, and checked the results against IGoR. In a later analysis, TCR-TCR, TCR-HLA and TCR-CMV co-occurrence was scored with hypergeometric tests, and a repertoire-size bias correction was applied to TCR pairs. To estimate false discovery rates, a later analysis permuted the HLA or CMV assignments 20 times. A later analysis grouped co-occurring TCRs with DBSCAN, adding TCRdist sequence similarity when clustering within HLA-allele-positive subsets. Co-occurrence clustering excluded repertoires with fewer than 30,000 or more than 120,000 public chains, plus five with anomalous nucleotide sharing. TCRdb holds this immuneACCESS table with in-frame rearrangements only. Some clones are missing; in checked studies, unresolved V genes explain under half, and the rest has no known cause. V and J calls and clone size are given by that table; D and trimming were obtained from the DNA. The sample has 100,000 to 150,000 clones on record, 76% of them singletons. About 1.8% of the sample lies in the top ten.

The cohort was made up of approximately 670 healthy bone marrow donors. At the time of sampling, all cohort members were nominally healthy, though unrecorded immune exposures were likely present. The donor was CMV seronegative and belonged to the group of more than 300 seronegative cohort members. Each donor provided a peripheral blood sample, and peripheral blood mononuclear cells were used for TCR beta sequencing. The Qiagen DNeasy Blood Extraction Kit was used to extract genomic DNA from the blood cell samples. On this clone itself: The antigen this receptor binds is unknown. Base qualities are not at hand, and no much larger clone is one base apart.

The clonotype originates from a man in his forties or fifties in good health and CMV-seronegative. The sequenced material came from PBMCs.

Read as DNA, the sequence is TGTGCCAGCACCCCTGACCGGGACAGGGGGAAGTACGAGCAGTACTTC. It translates to CASTPDRDRGKYEQYF. The sequence joins TRBV11-2 to TRBJ2-7; 11 junctional bases match TRBD1. The cysteine opens and the phenylalanine closes a CDR3 of 16 amino acids. Solely the CDR3 DNA is kept, with 48 bases framed from the first base. V loses 7 bases at its end and J loses 4 bases; junction bases beyond the gene matches: 12. CDR1 SGHAT and CDR2 FQNNGV are derived from the germline V gene.